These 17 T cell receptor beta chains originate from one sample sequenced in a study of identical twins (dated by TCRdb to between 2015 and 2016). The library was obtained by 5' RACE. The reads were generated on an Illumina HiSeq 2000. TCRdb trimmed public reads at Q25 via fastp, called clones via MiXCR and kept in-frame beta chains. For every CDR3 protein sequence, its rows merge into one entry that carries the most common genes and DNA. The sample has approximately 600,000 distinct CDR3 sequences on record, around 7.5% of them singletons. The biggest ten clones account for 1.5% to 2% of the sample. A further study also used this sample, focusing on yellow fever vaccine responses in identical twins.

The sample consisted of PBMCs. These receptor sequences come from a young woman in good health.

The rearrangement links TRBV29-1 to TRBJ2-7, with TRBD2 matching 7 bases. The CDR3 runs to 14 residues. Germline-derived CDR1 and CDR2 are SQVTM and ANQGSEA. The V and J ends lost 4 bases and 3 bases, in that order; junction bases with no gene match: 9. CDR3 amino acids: CSVVWRESSYEQYF. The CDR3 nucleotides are TGCAGCGTTGTTTGGCGGGAGTCAAGCTACGAGCAGTACTTC.

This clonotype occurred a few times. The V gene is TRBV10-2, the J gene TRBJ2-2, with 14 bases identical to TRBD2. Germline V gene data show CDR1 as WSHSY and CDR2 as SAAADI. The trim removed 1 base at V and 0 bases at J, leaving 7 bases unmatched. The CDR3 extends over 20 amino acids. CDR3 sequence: CASSEFGTSGGPTNTGELFF. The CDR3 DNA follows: TGCGCCAGCAGTGAGTTTGGGACTAGCGGGGGCCCTACGAACACCGGGGAGCTGTTTTTT.

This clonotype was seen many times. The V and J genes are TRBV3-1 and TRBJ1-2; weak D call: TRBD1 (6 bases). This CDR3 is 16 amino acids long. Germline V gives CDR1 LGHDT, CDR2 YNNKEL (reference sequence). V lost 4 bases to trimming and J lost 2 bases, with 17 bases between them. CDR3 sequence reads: CASSLNPGTTNYGYTF. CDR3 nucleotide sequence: TGTGCCAGCAGCCTCAATCCCGGGACAACCAACTATGGCTACACCTTC.

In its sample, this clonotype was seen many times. The CDR3 spells CATSETQTVNEQFF. The CDR3 DNA sequence: TGTGCCACCAGTGAGACCCAGACAGTCAATGAGCAGTTCTTC. The rearrangement uses TRBV24-1 and TRBJ2-1; possible D gene TRBD1, 5 bases. The CDR3 is made up of 14 amino acids. Germline V gives CDR1 KGHDR, CDR2 SFDVKD. Trimming took off 4 bases at V and 6 bases at J, with 12 bases between the two ends.

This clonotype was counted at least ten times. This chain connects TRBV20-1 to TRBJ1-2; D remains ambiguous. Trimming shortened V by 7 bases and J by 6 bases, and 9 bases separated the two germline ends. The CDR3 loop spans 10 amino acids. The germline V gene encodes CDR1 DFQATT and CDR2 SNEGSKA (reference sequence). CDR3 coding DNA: TGCAGTGTCCCTAAGCATGGCTACACCTTC. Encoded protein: CSVPKHGYTF.

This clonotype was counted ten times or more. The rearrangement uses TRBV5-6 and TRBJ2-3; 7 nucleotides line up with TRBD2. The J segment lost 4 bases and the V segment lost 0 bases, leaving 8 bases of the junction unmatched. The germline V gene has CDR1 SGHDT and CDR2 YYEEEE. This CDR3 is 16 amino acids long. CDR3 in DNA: TGTGCCAGCAGCTTGGAGGGCGGCGGGAGACCAGATACGCAGTATTTT. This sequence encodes CASSLEGGGRPDTQYF.

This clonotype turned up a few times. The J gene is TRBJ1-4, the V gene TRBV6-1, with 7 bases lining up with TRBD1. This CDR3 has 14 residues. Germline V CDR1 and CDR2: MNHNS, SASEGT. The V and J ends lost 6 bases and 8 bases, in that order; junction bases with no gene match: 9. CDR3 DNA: TGTGCCAGCAGAATAGGGACAGCAGGGGAAAAACTGTTTTTT. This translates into CASRIGTAGEKLFF.

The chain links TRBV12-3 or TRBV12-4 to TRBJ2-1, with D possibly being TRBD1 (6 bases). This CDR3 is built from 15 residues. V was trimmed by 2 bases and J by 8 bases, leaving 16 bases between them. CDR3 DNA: TGTGCCAGCAGTTTATACGGGACATCGGTAGATGAGCAGTTCTTC. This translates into CASSLYGTSVDEQFF.

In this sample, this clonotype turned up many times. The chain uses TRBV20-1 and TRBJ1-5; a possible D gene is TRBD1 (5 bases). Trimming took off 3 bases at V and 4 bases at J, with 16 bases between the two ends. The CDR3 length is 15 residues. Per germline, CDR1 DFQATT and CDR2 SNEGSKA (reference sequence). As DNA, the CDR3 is TGCAGTGCTAGGGGACCGCCCCTGTCAAATCAGCCCCAGCATTTT. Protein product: CSARGPPLSNQPQHF.

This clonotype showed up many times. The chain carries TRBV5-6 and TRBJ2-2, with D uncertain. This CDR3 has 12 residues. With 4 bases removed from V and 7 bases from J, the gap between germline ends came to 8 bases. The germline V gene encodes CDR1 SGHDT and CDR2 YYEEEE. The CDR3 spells CASSPRVGELFF. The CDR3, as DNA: TGTGCCAGCAGCCCACGAGTCGGGGAGCTGTTTTTT.

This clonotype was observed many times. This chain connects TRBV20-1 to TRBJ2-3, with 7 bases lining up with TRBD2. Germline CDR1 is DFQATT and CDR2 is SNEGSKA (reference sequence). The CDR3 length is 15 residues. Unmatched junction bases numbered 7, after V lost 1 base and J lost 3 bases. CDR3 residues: CSARGSSGFTDTQYF. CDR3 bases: TGCAGTGCTAGAGGGTCTAGCGGATTTACAGATACGCAGTATTTT.

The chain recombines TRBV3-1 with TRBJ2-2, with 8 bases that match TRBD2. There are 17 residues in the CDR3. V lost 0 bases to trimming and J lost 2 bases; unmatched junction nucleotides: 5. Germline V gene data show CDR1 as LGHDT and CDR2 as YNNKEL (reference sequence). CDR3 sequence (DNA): TGTGCCAGCAGCCAAGATATCGGACTAGCAAACACCGGGGAGCTGTTTTTT. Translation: CASSQDIGLANTGELFF.

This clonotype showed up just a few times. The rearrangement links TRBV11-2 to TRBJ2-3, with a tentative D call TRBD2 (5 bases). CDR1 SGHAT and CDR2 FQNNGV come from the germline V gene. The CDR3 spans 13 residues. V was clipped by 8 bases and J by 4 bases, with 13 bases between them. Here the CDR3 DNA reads TGTGCCAGCGGAGGATCCAGTCCAGATACGCAGTATTTT. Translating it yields CASGGSSPDTQYF.

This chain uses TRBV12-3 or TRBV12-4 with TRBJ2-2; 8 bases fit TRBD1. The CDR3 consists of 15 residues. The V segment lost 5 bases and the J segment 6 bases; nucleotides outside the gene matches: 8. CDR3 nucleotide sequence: TGTGCCAGCAGTCCTCGGACAGGGAGCGCCGGGGAGCTGTTTTTT. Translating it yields CASSPRTGSAGELFF.

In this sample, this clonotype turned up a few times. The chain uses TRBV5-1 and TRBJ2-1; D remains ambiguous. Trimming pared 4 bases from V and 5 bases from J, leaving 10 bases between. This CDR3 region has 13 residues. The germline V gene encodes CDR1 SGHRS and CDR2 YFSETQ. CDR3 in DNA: TGCGCCAGCAGCGGATGGAGCAACAATGAGCAGTTCTTC. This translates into CASSGWSNNEQFF.

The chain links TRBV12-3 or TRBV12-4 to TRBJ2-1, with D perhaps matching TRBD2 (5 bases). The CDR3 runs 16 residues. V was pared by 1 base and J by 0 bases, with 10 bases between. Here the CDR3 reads CASSLGERYSYNEQFF. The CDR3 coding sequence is TGTGCCAGCAGTTTAGGGGAGCGGTACTCCTACAATGAGCAGTTCTTC.

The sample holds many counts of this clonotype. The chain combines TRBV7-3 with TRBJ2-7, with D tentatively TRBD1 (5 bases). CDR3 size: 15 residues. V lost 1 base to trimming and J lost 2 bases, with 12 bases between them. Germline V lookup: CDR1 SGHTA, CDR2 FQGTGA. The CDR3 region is CASSLSGRGTYEQYF. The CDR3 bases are TGTGCCAGCAGCTTAAGCGGTAGGGGAACCTACGAGCAGTACTTC.